This T cell receptor beta chain was observed in a study of CD4 T cells in relation to SARS-CoV-2 and coronaviruses. Study-wide context: No peptide or an HIV-1 Nef peptide pool served as negative control. Study-wide points: The cross-reactivity analysis covered only spike protein, not other viral proteins.

The length of the CDR3 is 14 residues. The germline CDR1 and CDR2 sequences are SGHRS and YFSETQ. Trimming pared 1 base from V and 4 bases from J, leaving 11 bases between. A remark on this clone: Its cognate antigen is unknown.

The protocol was immunoSEQ multiplex PCR, while the TCRdb copy is restricted to in-frame clones and leaves out a portion. Among 20,000 to 30,000 clones listed, about 76% were seen once. CD4+ T cells from unexposed donors were obtained before the COVID-19 pandemic (2011-2018). Isolation of CD4+ T cells took place after about 9 days in culture. Cells permitting, SARS-CoV-2 S/N and four cold-coronavirus spikes were tested on unexposed-donor CD4+ T cells. PBMCs were plated at a few million per well in IL-2-containing medium. This chain uses TRBV5-1 with TRBJ2-5, with a tentative D call TRBD1 (6 bases). This TCR came from a human donor in good health. Material: CD4+ T cells from PBMCs, cultured in vitro. The CDR3 DNA is TGCGCCAGCAGCTTGTTAACAGGGAGAGAGACCCAGTACTTC. It specifies CASSLLTGRETQYF.